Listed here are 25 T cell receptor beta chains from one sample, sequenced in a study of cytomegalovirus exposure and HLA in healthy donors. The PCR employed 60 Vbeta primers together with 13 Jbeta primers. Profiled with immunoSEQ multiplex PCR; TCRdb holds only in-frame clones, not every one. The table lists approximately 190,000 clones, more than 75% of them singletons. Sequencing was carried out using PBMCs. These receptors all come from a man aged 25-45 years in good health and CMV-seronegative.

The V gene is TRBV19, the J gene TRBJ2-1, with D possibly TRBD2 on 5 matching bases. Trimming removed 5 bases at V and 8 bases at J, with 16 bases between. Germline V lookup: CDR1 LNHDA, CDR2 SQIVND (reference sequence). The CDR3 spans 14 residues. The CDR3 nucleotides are TGTGCCAGTAGTTTCCTAGCATCGTTCCATGAGCAGTTCTTC. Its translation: CASSFLASFHEQFF.

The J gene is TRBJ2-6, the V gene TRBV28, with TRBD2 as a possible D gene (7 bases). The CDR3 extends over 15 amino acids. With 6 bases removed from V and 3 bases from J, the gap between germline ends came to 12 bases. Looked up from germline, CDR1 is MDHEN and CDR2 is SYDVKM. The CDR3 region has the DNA TGTGCCAGCAGCATGGGAGGGGGTGGGGCCAACGTCCTGACTTTC. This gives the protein CASSMGGGGANVLTF.

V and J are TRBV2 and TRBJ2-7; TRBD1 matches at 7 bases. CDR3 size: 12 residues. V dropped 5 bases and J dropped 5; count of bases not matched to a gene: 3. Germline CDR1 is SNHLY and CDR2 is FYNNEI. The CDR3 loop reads CASSKDRNEQYF. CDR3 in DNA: TGTGCCAGCAGTAAGGACAGGAACGAGCAGTACTTC.

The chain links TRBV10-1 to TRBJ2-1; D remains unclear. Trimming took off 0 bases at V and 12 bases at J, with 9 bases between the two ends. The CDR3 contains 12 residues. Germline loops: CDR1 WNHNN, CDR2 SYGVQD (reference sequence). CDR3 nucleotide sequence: TGCGCCAGCAGTGAGTCGGGCCGCCGGCAGTTCTTC. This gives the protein CASSESGRRQFF.

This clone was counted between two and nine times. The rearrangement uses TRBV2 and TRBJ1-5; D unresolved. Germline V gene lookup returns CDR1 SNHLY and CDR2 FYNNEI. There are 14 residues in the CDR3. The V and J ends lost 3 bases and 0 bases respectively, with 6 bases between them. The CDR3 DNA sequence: TGTGCCAGCAGTGACAGACATAGCAATCAGCCCCAGCATTTT. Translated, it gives CASSDRHSNQPQHF.

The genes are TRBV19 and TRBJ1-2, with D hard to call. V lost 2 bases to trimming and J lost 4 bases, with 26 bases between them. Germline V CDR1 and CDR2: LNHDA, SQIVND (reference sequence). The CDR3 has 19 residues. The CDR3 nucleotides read TGTGCCAGTAGTATAACCCCCCTGGAGGGAAAGGAGGGCTCCTATGGCTACACCTTC. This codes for CASSITPLEGKEGSYGYTF.

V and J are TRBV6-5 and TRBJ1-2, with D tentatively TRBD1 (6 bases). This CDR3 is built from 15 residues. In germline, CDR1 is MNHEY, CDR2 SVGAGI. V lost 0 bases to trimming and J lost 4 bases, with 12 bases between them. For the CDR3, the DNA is TGTGCCAGCAGTTACTCCCTGACAGGAGTCTATGGCTACACCTTC. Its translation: CASSYSLTGVYGYTF.

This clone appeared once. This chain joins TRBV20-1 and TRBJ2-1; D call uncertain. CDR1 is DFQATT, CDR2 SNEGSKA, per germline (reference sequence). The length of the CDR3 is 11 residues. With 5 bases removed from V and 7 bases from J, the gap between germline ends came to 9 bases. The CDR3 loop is CSASPRNEQFF. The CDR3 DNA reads TGCAGTGCTTCGCCTAGAAATGAGCAGTTCTTC.

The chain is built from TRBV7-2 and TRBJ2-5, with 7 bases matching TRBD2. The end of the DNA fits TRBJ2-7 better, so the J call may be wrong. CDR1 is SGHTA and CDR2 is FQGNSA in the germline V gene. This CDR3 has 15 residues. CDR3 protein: CASSSQVSGYYEQYF. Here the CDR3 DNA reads TGTGCCAGCAGTTCCCAGGTTAGCGGGTACTACGAGCAGTACTTC.

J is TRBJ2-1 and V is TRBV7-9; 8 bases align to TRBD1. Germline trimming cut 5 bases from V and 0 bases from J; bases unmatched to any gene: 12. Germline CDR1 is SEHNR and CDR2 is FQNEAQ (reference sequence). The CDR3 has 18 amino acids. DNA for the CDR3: TGTGCCAGCAGCCCCCCAATACGGGACAGGTCCTCCTACAATGAGCAGTTCTTC. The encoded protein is CASSPPIRDRSSYNEQFF.

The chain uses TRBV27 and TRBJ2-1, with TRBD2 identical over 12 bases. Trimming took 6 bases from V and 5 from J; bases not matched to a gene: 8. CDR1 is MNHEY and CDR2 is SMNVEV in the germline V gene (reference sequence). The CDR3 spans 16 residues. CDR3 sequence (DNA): TGTGCCAGCAGCTCAAGGCGGACTAGCGGGAACAATGAGCAGTTCTTC. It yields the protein CASSSRRTSGNNEQFF.

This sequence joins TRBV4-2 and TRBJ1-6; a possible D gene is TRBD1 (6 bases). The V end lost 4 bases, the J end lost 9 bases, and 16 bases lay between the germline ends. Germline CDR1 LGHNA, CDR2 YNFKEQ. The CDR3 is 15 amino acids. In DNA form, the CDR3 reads TGTGCCAGCAGCCCCCCGACAGGAGTAAGTTCACCCCTCCACTTT. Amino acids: CASSPPTGVSSPLHF.

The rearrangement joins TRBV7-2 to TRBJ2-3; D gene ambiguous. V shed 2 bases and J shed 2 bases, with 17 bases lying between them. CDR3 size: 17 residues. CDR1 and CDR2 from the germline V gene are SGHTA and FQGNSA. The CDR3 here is CASSLRGDVAYTDTQYF. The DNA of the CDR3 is TGTGCCAGCAGCTTACGAGGAGACGTAGCCTACACAGATACGCAGTATTTT.

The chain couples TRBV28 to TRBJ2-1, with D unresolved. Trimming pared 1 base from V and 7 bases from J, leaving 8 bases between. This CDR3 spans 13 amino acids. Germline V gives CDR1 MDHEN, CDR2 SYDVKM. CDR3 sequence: CASSLLNWNEQFF. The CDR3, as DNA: TGTGCCAGCAGTTTATTGAACTGGAATGAGCAGTTCTTC. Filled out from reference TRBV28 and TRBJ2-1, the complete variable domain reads DVKVTQSSRYLVKRTGEKVFLECVQDMDHENMFWYRQDPGLGLRLIYFSYDVKMKEKGDIPEGYSVSREKKERFSLILESASTNQTSMYLCASSLLNWNEQFFGPGTRLTVL.

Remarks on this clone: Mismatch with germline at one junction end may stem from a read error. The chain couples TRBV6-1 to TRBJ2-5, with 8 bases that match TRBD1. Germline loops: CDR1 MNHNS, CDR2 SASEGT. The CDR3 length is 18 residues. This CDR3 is CASSQAGRTGSRQETQYF. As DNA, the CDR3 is TGTGCCAGCAGTCAAGCAGGTCGGACAGGGAGTAGGCAAGAGACCCAGTACTTC.

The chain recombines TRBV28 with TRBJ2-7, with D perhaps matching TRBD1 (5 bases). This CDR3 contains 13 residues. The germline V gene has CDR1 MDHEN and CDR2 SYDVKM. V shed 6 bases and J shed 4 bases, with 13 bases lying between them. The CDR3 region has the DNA TGTGCCAGCAGCCCACCAGGGATTTACGAGCAGTACTTC. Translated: CASSPPGIYEQYF.

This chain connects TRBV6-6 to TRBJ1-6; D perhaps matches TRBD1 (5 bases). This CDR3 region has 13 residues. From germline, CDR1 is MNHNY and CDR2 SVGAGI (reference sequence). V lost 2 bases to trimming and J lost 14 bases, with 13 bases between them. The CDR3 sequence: CASSYLGHRALHF. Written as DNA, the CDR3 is TGTGCCAGCAGTTACCTGGGGCATAGGGCCCTCCACTTT.

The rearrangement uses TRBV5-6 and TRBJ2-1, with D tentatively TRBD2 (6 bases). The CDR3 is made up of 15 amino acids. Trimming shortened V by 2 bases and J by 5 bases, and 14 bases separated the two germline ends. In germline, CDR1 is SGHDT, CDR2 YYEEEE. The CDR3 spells CASSLPRLDHNEQFF. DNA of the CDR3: TGTGCCAGCAGCTTACCGCGACTAGATCACAATGAGCAGTTCTTC.

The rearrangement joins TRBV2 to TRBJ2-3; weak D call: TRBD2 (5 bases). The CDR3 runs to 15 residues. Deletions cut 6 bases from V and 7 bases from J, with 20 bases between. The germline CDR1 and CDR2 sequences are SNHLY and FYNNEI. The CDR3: CASSERGRVVYTQYF. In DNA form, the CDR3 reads TGTGCCAGCAGCGAGAGAGGGCGGGTGGTCTATACGCAGTATTTT. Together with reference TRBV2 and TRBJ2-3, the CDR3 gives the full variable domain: EPEVTQTPSHQVTQMGQEVILRCVPISNHLYFYWYRQILGQKVEFLVSFYNNEISEKSEIFDDQFSVERPDGSNFTLKIRSTKLEDSAMYFCASSERGRVVYTQYFGPGTRLTVL.

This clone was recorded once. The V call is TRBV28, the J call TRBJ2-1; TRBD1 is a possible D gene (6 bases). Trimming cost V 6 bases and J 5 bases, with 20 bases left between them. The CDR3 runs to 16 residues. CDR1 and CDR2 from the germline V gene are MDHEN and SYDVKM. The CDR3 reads CASSGPLRDTDNEQFF. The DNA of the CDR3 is TGTGCCAGCAGCGGCCCCCTCCGGGACACCGACAATGAGCAGTTCTTC.

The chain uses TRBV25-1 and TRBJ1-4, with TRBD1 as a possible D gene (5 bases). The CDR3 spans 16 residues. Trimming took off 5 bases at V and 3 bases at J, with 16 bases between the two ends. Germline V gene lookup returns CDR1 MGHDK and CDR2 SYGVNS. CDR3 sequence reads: CASSQVTDKPNEKLFF. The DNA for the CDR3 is TGTGCCAGCAGTCAAGTGACGGACAAACCTAATGAAAAACTGTTTTTT.

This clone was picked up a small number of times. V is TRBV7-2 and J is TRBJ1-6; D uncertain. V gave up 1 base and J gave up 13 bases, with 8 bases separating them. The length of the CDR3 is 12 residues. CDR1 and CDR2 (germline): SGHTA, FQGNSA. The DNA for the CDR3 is TGTGCCAGCAGCTTAGTTGGAGCTCCCCTCCACTTT. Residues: CASSLVGAPLHF.

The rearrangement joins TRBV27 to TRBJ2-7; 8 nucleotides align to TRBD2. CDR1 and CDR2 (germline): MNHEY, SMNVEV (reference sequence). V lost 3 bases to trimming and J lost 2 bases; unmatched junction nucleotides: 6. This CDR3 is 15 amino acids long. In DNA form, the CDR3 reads TGTGCCAGCAGTTTTGGTAGCGGGGCGACCTACGAGCAGTACTTC. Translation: CASSFGSGATYEQYF.

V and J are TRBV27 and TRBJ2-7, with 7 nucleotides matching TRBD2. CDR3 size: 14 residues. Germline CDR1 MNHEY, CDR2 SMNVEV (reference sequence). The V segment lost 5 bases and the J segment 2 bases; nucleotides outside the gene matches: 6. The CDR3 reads CASSPAAGPYEQYF. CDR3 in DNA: TGTGCCAGCAGTCCCGCAGCGGGACCCTACGAGCAGTACTTC.

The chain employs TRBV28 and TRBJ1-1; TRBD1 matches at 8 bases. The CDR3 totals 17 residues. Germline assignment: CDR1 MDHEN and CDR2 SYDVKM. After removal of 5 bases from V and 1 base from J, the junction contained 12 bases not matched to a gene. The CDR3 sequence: CASSPDRGSPSNTEAFF. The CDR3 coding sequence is TGTGCCAGCAGTCCCGACAGGGGATCGCCATCGAACACTGAAGCTTTCTTT.